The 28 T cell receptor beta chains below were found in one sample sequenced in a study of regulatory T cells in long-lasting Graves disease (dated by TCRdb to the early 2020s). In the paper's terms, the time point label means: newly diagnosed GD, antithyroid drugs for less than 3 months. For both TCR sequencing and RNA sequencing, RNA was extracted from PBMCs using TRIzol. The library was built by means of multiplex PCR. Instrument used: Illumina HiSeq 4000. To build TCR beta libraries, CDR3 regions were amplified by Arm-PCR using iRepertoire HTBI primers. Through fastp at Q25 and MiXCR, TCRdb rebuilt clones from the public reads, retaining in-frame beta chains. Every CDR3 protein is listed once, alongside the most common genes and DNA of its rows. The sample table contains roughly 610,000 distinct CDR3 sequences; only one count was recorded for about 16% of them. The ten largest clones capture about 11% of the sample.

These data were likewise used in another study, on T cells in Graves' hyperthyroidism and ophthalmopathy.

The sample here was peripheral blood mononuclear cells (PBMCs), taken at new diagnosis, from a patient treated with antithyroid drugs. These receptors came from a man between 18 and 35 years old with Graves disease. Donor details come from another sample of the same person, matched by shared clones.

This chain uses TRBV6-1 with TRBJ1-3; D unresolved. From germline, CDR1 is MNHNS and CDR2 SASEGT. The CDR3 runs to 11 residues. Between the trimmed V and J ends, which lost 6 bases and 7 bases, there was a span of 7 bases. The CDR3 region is CASRGQNTIYF. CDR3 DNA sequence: TGTGCCAGCAGGGGTCAGAACACCATATATTTT.

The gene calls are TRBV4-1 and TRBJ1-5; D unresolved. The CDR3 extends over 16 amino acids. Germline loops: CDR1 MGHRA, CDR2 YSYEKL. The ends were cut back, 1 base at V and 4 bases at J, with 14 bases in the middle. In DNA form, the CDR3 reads TGCGCCAGCAGCCAAGGTTCAGGTTCCGGGAATCAGCCCCAGCATTTT. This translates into CASSQGSGSGNQPQHF.

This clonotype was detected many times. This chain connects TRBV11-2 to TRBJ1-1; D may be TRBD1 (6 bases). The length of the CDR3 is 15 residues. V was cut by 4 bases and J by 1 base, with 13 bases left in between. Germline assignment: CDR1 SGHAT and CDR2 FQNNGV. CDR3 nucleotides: TGTGCCAGCAGCTCGATACAGGGAGGGAACACTGAAGCTTTCTTT. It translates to CASSSIQGGNTEAFF.

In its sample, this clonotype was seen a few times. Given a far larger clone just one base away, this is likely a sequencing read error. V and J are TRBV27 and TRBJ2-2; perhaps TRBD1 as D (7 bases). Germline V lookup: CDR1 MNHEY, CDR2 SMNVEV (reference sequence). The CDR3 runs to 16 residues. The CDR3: CASSSAGGSMTGEPFF. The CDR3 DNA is TGTGCCAGCAGTTCGGCAGGGGGGTCGATGACCGGGGAGCCGTTTTTT.

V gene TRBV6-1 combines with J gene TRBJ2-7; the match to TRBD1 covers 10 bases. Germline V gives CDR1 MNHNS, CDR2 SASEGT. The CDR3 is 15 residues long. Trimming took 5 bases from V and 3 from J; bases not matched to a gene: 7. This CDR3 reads CASSRLGTGDYEQYF. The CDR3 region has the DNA TGTGCCAGCAGTCGCTTGGGGACAGGGGACTACGAGCAGTACTTC.

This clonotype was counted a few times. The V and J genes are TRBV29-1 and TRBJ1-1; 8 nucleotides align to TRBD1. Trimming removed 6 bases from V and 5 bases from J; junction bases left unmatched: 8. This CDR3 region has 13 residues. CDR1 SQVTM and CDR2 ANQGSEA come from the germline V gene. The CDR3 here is CSVRQGLGTEAFF. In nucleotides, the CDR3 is TGCAGCGTCAGACAGGGGCTGGGGACTGAAGCTTTCTTT.

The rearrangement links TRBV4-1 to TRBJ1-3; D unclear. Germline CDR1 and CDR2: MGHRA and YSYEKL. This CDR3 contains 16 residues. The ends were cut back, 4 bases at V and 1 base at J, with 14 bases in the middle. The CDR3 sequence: CASSPSPTGSGNTIYF. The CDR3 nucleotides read TGCGCCAGCAGCCCCTCCCCCACCGGGTCTGGAAACACCATATATTTT.

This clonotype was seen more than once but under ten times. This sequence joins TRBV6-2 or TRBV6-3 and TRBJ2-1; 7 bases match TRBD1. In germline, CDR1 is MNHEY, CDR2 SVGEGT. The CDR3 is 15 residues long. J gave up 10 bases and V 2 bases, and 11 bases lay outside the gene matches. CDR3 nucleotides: TGTGCCAGCAGTTACACCTTAAGGGGGCGAGGGGAGCAGTTCTTC. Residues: CASSYTLRGRGEQFF.

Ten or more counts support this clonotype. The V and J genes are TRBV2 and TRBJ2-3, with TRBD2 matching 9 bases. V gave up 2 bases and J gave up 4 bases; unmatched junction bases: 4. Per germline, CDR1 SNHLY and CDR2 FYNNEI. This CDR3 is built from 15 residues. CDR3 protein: CASSERPSGADTQYF. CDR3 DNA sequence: TGTGCCAGCAGTGAAAGGCCTAGCGGGGCAGATACGCAGTATTTT.

This CDR3 reads CASNSAFSNTEAFF. CDR3 in DNA: TGTGCCAGCAATTCAGCTTTTTCGAACACTGAAGCTTTCTTT. The chain has TRBV11-2 and TRBJ1-1, with D unresolved. The germline CDR1 and CDR2 sequences are SGHAT and FQNNGV. The CDR3 is made up of 14 amino acids. V was cut by 7 bases and J by 1 base, with 13 bases left in between.

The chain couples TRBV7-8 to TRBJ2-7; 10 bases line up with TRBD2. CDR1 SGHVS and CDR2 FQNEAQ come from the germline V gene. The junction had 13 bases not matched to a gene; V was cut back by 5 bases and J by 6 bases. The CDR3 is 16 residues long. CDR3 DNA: TGTGCCAGCAGCGCCCACCCTAGCGGGAGAAAACGCGAGCAGTACTTC. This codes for CASSAHPSGRKREQYF.

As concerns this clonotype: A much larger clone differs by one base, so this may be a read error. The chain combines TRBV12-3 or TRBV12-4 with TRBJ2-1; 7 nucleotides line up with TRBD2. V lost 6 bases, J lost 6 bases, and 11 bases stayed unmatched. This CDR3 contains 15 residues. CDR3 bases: TGTGCCAGCAGGGGCAGCGGGAAGTGGGCCAATGAGCAGTTCTTC. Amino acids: CASRGSGKWANEQFF.

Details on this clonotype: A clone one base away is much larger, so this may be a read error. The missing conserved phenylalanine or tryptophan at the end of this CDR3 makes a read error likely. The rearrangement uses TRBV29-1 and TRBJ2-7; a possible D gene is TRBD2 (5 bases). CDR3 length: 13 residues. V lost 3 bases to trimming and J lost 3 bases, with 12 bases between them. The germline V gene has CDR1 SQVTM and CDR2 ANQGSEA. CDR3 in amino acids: CSVDREGGYEQYS. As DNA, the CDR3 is TGCAGCGTTGACCGGGAAGGAGGCTACGAGCAGTACTCC.

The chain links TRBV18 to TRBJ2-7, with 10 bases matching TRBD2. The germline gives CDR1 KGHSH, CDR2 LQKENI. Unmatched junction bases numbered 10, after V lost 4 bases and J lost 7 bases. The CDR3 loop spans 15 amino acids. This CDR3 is CASSQRTSGNGEQYF. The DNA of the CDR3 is TGTGCCAGCTCACAGAGGACTAGCGGTAATGGGGAGCAGTACTTC.

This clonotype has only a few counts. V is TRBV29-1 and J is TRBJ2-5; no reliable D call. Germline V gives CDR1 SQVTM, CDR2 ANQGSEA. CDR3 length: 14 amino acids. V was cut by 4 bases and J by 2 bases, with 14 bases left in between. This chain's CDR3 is CSVVLPMGQETQYF. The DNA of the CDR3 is TGCAGCGTTGTATTGCCGATGGGTCAAGAGACCCAGTACTTC. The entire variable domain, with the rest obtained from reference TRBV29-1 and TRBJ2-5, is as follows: SAVISQKPSRDICQRGTSLTIQCQVDSQVTMMFWYRQQPGQSLTLIATANQGSEATYESGFVIDKFPISRPNLTFSTLTVSNMSPEDSSIYLCSVVLPMGQETQYFGPGTRLLVL.

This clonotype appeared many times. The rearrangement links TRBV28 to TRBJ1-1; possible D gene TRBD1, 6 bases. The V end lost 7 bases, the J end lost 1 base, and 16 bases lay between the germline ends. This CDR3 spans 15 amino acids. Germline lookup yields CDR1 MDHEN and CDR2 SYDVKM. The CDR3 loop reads CASTPAGAPNTEAFF. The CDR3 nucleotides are TGTGCCAGCACCCCGGCGGGGGCACCGAACACTGAAGCTTTCTTT.

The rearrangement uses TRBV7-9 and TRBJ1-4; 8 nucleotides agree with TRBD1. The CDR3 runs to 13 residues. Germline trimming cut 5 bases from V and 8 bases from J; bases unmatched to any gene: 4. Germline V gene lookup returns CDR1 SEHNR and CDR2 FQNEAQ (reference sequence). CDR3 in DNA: TGTGCCAGCAGCGGACAGGGTAGCGAAAAACTGTTTTTT. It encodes CASSGQGSEKLFF.

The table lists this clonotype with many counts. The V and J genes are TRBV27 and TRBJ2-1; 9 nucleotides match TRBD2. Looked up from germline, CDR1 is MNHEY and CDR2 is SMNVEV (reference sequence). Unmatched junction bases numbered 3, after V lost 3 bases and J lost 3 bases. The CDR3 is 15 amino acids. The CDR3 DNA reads TGTGCCAGCAGTTTTGCGGGAGGGGGCTACAATGAGCAGTTCTTC. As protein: CASSFAGGGYNEQFF.

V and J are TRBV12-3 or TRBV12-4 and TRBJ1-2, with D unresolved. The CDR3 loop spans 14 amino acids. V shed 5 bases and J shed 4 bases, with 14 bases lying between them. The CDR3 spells CASSPYSVPYGYTF. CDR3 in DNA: TGTGCCAGCAGTCCCTATTCCGTCCCCTATGGCTACACCTTC.

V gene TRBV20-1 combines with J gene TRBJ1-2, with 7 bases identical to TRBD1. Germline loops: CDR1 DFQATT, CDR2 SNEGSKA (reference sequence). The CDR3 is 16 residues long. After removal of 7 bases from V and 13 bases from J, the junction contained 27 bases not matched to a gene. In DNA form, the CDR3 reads TGCAGTGGTTGGGCCGGGACAGCAGCTGAATTACCCCTACCCACCTTC. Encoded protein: CSGWAGTAAELPLPTF.

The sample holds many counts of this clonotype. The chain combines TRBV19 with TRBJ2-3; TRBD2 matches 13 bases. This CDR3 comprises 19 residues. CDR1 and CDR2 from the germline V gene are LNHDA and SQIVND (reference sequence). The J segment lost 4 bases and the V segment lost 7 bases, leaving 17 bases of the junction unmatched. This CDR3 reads CASTDYNAGTSGNADTQYF. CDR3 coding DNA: TGTGCCAGTACCGATTACAACGCCGGGACTAGCGGGAACGCAGATACGCAGTATTTT.

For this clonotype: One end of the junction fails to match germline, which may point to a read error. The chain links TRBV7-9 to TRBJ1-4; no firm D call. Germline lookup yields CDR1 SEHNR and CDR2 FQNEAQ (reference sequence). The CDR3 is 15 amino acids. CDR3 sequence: CASGLAGQDNEKLFF. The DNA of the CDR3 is TGTGCCAGCGGCTTAGCCGGTCAGGATAATGAAAAACTGTTTTTT.

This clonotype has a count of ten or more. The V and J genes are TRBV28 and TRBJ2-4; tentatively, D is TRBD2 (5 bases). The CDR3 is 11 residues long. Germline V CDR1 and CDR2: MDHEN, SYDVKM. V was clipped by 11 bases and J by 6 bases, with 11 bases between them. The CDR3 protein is CAGGSANIQYF. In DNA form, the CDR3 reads TGTGCCGGAGGATCCGCAAACATTCAGTACTTC. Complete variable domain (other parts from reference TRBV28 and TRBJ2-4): DVKVTQSSRYLVKRTGEKVFLECVQDMDHENMFWYRQDPGLGLRLIYFSYDVKMKEKGDIPEGYSVSREKKERFSLILESASTNQTSMYLCAGGSANIQYFGAGTRLSVL.

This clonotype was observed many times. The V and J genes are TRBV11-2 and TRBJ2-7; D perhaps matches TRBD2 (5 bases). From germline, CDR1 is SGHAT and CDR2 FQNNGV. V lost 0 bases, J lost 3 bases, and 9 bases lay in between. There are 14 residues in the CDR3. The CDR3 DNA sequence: TGTGCCAGCAGCTTAGAGGAGGCCTTCTACGAGCAGTACTTC. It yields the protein CASSLEEAFYEQYF.

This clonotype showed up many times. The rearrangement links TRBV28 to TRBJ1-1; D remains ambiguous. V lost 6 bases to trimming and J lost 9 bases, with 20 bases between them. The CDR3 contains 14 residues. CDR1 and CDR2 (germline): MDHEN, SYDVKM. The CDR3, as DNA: TGTGCCAGCAGCCCCGACCAAACCCTTGGGCAAGCTTTCTTT. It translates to CASSPDQTLGQAFF.

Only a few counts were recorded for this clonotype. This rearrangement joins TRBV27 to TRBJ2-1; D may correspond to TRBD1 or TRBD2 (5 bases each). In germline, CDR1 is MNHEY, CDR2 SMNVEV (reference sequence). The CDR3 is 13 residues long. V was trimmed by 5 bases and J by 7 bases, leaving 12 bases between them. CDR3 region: CASSRGSQNEQFF. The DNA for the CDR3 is TGTGCCAGCAGTCGGGGCAGTCAGAATGAGCAGTTCTTC.

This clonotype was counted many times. In nucleotides, the CDR3 is TGTGCCAGCAGCTTGTCGACAGGACTGAACACTGAAGCTTTCTTT. It codes for CASSLSTGLNTEAFF. This chain joins TRBV11-2 and TRBJ1-1; possible D gene TRBD1, 6 bases. The CDR3 runs 15 residues. Between the trimmed V and J ends, which lost 3 bases and 0 bases, there was a span of 11 bases. Germline V gives CDR1 SGHAT, CDR2 FQNNGV.

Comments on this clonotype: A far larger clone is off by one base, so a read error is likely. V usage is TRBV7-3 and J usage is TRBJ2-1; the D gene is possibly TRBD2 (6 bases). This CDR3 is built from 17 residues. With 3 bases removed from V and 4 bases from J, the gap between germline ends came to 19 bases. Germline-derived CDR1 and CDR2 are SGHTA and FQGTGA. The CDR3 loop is CASSFLAGSRLYNEQFF. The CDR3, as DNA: TGTGCCAGCAGCTTCCTCGCGGGGAGTCGACTTTACAATGAGCAGTTCTTC. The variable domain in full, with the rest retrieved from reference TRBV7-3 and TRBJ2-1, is GAGVSQTPSNKVTEKGKYVELRCDPISGHTALYWYRQSLGQGPEFLIYFQGTGAADDSGLPNDRFFAVRPEGSVSTLKIQRTERGDSAVYLCASSFLAGSRLYNEQFFGPGTRLTVL.